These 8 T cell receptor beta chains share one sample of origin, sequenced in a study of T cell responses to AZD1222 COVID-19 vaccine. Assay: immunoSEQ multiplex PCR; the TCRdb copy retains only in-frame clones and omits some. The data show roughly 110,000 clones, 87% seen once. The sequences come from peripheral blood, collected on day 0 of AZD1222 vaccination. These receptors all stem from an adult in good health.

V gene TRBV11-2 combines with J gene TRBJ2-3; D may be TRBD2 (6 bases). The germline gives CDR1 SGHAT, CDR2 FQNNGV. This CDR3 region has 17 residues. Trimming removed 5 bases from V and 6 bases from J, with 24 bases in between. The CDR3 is CASSLTPKILGGDTQYF. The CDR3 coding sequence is TGTGCCAGCAGCCTCACCCCCAAGATTTTAGGAGGGGATACGCAGTATTTT.

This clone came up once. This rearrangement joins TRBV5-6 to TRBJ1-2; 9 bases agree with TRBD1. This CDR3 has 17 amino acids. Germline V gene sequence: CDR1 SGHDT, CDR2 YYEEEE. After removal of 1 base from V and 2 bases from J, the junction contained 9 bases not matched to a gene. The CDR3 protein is CASSLITGGMNNYGYTF. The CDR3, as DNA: TGTGCCAGCAGCTTGATAACAGGGGGCATGAACAACTATGGCTACACCTTC.

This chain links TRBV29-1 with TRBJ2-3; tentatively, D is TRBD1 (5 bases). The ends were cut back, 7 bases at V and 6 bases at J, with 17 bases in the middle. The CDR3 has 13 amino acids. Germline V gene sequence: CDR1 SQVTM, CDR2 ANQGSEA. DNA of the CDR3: TGCAGCGCCTTGGAAGGGGTCAGCGATACGCAGTATTTT. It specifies CSALEGVSDTQYF.

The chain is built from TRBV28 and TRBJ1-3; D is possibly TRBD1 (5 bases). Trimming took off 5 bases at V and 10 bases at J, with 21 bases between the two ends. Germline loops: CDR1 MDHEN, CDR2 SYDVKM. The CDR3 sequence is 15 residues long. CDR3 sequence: CASSLGGRSTFTIYF. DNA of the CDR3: TGTGCCAGCAGTCTGGGGGGACGCTCAACTTTTACCATATATTTT.

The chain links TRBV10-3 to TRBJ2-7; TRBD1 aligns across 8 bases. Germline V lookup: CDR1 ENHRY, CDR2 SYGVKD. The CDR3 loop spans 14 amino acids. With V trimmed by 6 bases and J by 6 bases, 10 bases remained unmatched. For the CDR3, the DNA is TGTGCCATCAGGCCCCCCGACAGGGGCGGCGAGCAGTACTTC. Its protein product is CAIRPPDRGGEQYF.

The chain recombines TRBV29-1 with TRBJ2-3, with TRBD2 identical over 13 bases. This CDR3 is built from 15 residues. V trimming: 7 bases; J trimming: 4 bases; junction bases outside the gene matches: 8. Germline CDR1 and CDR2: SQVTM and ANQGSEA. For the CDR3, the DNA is TGCAGCGCCAGGGGACTAGCGGGAATGGCAGATACGCAGTATTTT. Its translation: CSARGLAGMADTQYF.

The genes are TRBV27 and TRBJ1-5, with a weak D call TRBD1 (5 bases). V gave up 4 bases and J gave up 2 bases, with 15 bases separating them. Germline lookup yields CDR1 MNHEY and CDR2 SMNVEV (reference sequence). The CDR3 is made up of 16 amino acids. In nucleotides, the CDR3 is TGTGCCAGCAGTTCCTTCGACAGCCACGGCAATCAGCCCCAGCATTTT. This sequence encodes CASSSFDSHGNQPQHF.

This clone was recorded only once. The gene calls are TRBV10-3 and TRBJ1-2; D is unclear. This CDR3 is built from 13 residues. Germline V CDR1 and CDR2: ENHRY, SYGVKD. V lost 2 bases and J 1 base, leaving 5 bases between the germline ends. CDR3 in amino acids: CAISETDNYGYTF. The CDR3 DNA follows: TGTGCCATCAGTGAGACAGATAACTATGGCTACACCTTC.